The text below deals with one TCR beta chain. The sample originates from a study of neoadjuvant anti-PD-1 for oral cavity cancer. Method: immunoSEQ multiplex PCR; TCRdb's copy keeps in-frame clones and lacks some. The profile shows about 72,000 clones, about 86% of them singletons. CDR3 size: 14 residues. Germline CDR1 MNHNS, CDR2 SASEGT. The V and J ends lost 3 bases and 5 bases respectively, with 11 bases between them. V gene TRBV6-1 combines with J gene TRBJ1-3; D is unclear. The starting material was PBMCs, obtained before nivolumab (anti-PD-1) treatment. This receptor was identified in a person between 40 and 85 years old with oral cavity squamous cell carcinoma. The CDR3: CASSDGEFRNTIYF. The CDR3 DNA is TGTGCCAGCAGTGATGGGGAATTCAGAAACACCATATATTTT.